The clone carrying this T cell receptor (beta chain) was seen many times. Its antigen is as yet unknown. Germline CDR1 is GTSNPN and CDR2 is SVGIG (reference sequence). Trimming took 3 bases from V and 6 from J, leaving 12 bases between them. The CDR3 spans 13 residues. cDNA synthesis used the whole RNA isolate, giving expressed TCRB sequences. Using immunoSEQ multiplex PCR, the repertoire was profiled, and TCRdb retains in-frame clones only, with some absent. The data contain 400,000 to 450,000 clones, approximately 15% of them singletons. The sample is drawn from a study of beta chain features in type 1 diabetes. About the study: Examination covered fewer than 110 million sorted cells spanning all samples.

Study-level results: Researchers caution that PCR might favor shorter templates, equally among patients and controls. Reads derived from cDNA could over-represent cells showing high TCR expression.

Sample: naive CD4+ T cells from blood. The receptor was derived from a man aged 25 to 40 in good health. The V and J genes are TRBV30 and TRBJ2-1; unclear D gene. CDR3 region: CAWRDGYFNEQFF. In DNA, the CDR3 is TGTGCCTGGAGGGATGGGTACTTCAATGAGCAGTTCTTC.